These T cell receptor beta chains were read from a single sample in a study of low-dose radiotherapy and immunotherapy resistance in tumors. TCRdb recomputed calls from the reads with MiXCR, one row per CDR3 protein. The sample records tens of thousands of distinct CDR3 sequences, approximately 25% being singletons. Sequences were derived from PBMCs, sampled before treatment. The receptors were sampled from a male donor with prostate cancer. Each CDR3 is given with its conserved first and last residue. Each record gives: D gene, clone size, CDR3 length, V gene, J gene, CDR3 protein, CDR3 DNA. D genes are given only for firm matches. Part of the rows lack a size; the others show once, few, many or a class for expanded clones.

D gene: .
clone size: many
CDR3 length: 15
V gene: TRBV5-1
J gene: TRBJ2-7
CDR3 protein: CASSTAVTGIYEQYF
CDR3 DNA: TGCGCCAGCAGTACCGCCGTAACAGGGATATACGAGCAGTACTTC

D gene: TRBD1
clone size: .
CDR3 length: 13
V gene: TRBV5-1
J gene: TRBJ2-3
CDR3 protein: CASSLEQGDTQYF
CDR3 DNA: TGCGCCAGCAGCTTGGAACAGGGGGATACGCAGTATTTT

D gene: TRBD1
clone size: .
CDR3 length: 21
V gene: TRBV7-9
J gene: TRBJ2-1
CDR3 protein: CASSLTPGQGVPRGSYNEQFF
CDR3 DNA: TGTGCCAGCAGCTTAACCCCGGGACAGGGAGTCCCTCGCGGCTCCTACAATGAGCAGTTCTTC

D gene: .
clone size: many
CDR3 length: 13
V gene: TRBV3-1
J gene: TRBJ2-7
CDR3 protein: CASSQAETYEQYF
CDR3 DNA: TGTGCCAGCAGCCAAGCGGAAACCTACGAGCAGTACTTC

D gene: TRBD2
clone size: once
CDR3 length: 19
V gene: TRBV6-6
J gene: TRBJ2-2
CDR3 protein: CASSYSVRVVAGDTGELFF
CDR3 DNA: TGTGCCAGCAGTTACTCGGTCCGTGTAGTAGCGGGGGACACCGGGGAGCTGTTTTTT

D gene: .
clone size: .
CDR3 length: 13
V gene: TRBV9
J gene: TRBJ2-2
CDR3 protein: CASSVAGIGELFF
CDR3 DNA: TGTGCCAGCAGCGTAGCGGGGATCGGGGAGCTGTTTTTT

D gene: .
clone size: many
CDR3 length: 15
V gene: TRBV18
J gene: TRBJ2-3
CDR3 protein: CASSPPGLSTDTQYF
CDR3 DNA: TGTGCCAGCTCACCACCGGGTCTCTCCACAGATACGCAGTATTTT

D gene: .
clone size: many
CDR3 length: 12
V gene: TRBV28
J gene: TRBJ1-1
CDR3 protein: CASSSGSTEAFF
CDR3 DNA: TGTGCCAGCAGTTCAGGGAGCACTGAAGCTTTCTTT

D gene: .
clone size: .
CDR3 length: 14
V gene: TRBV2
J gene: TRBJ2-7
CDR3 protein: CASIVRPPPYEQYF
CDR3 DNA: TGTGCCAGCATTGTGCGGCCCCCCCCCTACGAGCAGTACTTC

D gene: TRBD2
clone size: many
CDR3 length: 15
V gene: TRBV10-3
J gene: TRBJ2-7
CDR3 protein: CATLSGRGDSYEQYF
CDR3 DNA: TGTGCCACCCTCTCGGGGCGGGGGGACTCCTACGAGCAGTACTTC

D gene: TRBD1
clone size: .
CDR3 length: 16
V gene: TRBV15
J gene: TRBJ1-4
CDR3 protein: CATSTGGTATNEKLFF
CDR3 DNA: TGTGCCACCAGCACAGGGGGGACAGCAACTAATGAAAAACTGTTTTTT

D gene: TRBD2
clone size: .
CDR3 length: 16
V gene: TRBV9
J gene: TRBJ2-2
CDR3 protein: CASSVGSRGEGGELFF
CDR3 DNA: TGTGCCAGCAGCGTTGGATCTCGGGGGGAGGGCGGGGAGCTGTTTTTT

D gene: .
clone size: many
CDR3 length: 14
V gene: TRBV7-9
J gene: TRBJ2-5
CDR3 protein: CASSRGTAGETQYF
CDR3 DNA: TGTGCCAGCAGCCGAGGGACAGCGGGAGAGACCCAGTACTTC

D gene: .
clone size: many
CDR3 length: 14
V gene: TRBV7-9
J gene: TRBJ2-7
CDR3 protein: CASSWGTTSYEQYF
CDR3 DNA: TGTGCCAGCAGCTGGGGGACAACCTCCTACGAGCAGTACTTC

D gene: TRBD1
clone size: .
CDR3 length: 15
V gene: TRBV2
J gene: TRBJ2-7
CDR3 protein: CASTRLGQGAYEQYF
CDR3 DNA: TGTGCCAGCACTCGGTTGGGACAGGGAGCCTACGAGCAGTACTTC

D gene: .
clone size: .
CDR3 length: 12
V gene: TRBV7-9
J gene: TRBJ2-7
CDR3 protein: CASKDRAYEQYF
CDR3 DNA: TGTGCCAGCAAAGACAGAGCCTACGAGCAGTACTTC

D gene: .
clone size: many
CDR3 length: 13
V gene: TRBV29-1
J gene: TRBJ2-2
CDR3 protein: CSVENFRVGELFF
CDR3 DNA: TGCAGCGTTGAAAACTTTAGGGTCGGGGAGCTGTTTTTT

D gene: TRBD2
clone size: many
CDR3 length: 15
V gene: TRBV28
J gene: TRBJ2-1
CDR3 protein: CASSWLAGANNEQFF
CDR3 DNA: TGTGCCAGCAGTTGGCTAGCGGGAGCTAACAATGAGCAGTTCTTC

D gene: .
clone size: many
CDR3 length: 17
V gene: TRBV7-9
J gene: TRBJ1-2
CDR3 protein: CASSAPAPRTTNYGYTF
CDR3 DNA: TGTGCCAGCAGCGCCCCGGCCCCCCGGACAACTAACTATGGCTACACCTTC

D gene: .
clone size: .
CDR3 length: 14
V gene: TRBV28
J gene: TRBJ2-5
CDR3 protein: CASVGSALQETQYF
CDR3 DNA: TGTGCCAGCGTGGGGAGCGCCCTGCAAGAGACCCAGTACTTC

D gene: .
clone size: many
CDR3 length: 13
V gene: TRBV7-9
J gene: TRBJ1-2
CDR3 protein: CASSHLDSYGYTF
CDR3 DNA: TGTGCCAGCAGCCATTTGGACAGCTATGGCTACACCTTC

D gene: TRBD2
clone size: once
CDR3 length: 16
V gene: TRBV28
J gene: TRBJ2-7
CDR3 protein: CASSPEGEREYGEQYF
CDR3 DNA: TGTGCCAGCAGTCCAGAGGGGGAGCGGGAGTATGGCGAGCAGTACTTC

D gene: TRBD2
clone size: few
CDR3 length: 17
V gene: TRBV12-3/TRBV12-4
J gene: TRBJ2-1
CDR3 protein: CASSLELAGASYNEQFF
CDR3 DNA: TGTGCCAGCAGTTTAGAACTAGCGGGGGCCTCCTACAATGAGCAGTTCTTC